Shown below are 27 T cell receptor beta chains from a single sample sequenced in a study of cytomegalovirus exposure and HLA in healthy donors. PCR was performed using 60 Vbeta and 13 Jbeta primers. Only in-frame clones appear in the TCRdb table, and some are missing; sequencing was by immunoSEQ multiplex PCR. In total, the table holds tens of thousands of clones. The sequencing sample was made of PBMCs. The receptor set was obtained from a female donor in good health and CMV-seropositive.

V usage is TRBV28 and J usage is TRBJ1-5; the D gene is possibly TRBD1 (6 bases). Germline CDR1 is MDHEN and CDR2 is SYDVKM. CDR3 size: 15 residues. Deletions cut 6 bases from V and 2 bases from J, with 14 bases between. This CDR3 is CASSWGGPGNQPQHF. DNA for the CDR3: TGTGCCAGCAGCTGGGGGGGGCCTGGCAATCAGCCCCAGCATTTT.

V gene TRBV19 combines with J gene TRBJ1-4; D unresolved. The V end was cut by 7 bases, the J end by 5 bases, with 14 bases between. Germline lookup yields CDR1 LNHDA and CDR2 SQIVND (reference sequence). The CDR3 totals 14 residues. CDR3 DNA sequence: TGTGCCAGTACCTCGTGGGGAGCGAATGAAAAACTGTTTTTT. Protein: CASTSWGANEKLFF.

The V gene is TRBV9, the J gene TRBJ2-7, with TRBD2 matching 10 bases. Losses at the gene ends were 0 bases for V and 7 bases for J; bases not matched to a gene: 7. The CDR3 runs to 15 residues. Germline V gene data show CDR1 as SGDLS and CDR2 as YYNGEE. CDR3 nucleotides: TGTGCCAGCAGCGTAGCGGCTAGCGGGAGACGGGAGCAGTACTTC. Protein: CASSVAASGRREQYF. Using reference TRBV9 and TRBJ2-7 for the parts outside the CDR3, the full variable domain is DSGVTQTPKHLITATGQRVTLRCSPRSGDLSVYWYQQSLDQGLQFLIQYYNGEERAKGNILERFSAQQFPDLHSELNLSSLELGDSALYFCASSVAASGRREQYFGPGTRLTVT.

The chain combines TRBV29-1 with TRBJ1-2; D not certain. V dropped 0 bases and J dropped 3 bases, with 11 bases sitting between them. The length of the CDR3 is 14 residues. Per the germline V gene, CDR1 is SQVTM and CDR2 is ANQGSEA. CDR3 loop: CSVEDDEGDYGYTF. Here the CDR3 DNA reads TGCAGCGTTGAAGATGACGAGGGAGACTATGGCTACACCTTC.

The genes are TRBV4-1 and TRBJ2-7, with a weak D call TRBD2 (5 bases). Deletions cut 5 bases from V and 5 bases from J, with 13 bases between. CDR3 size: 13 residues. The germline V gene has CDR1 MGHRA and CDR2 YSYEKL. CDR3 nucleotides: TGCGCCAGCAGCAGAACGAGGGTTCACGAGCAGTACTTC. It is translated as CASSRTRVHEQYF.

The CDR3 reads CAIRVSGVGTEAFF. CDR3 nucleotide sequence: TGTGCCATCAGAGTCTCGGGTGTCGGGACTGAAGCTTTCTTT. The chain combines TRBV10-3 with TRBJ1-1; no clear D gene. V was shortened by 6 bases and J by 5 bases, with 16 bases between the two germline ends. CDR3 length equals 14 residues. CDR1 is ENHRY and CDR2 is SYGVKD in the germline V gene.

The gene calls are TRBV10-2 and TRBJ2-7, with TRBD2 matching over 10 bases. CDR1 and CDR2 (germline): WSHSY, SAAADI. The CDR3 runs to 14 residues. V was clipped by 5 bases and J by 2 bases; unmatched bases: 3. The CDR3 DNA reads TGCGCCAGCAGTCTCGGACTAGCGGCCTACGAGCAGTACTTC. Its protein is CASSLGLAAYEQYF.

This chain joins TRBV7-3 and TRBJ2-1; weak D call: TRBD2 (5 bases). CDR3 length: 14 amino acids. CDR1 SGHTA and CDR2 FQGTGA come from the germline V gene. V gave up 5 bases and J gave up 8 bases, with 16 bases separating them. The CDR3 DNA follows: TGTGCCAGCAGCCCCCACGGGAATAGCTATGAGCAGTTCTTC. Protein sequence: CASSPHGNSYEQFF.

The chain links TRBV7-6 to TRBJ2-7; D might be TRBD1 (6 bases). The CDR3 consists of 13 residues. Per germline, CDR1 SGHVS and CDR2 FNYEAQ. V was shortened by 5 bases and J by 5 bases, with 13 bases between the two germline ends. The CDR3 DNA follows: TGTGCCAGCAGCGCACAGGGTGGGGACGAGCAGTACTTC. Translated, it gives CASSAQGGDEQYF.

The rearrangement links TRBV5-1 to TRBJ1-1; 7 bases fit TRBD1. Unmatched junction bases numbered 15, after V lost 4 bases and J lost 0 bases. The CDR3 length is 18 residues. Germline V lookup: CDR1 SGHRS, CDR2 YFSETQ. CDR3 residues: CASSGAGGTRALNTEAFF. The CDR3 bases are TGCGCCAGCAGCGGGGCAGGGGGGACGAGAGCTTTGAACACTGAAGCTTTCTTT. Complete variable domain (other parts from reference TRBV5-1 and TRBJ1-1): KAGVTQTPRYLIKTRGQQVTLSCSPISGHRSVSWYQQTPGQGLQFLFEYFSETQRNKGNFPGRFSGRQFSNSRSEMNVSTLELGDSALYLCASSGAGGTRALNTEAFFGQGTRLTVV.

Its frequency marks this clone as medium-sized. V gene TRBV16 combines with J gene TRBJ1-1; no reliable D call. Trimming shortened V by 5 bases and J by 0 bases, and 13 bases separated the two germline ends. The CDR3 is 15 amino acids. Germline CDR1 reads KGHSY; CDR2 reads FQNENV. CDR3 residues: CASSISVDMNTEAFF. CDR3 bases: TGTGCCAGCAGCATATCAGTTGATATGAACACTGAAGCTTTCTTT.

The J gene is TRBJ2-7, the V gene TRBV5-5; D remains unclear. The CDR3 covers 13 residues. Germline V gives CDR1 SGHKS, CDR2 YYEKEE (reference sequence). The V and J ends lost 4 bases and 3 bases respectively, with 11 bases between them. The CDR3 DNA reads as TGTGCCAGCAGCCCCTTGTTCCTCTACGAGCAGTACTTC. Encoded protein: CASSPLFLYEQYF.

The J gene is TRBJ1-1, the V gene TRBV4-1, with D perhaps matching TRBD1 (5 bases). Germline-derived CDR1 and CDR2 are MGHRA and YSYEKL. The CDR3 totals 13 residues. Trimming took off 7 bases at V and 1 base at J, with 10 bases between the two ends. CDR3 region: CASKATANTEAFF. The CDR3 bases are TGCGCCAGCAAAGCGACAGCGAACACTGAAGCTTTCTTT.

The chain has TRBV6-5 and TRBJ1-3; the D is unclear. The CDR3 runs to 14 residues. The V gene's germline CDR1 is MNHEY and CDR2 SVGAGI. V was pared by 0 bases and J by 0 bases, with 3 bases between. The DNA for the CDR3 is TGTGCCAGCAGTTACTCCCACTCTGGAAACACCATATATTTT. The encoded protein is CASSYSHSGNTIYF.

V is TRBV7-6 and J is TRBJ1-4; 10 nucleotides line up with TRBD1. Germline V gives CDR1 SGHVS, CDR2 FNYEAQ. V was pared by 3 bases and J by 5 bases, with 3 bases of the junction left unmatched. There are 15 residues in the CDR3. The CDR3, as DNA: TGTGCCAGCAGCTTGGGGACAGGGGCGAATGAAAAACTGTTTTTT. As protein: CASSLGTGANEKLFF.

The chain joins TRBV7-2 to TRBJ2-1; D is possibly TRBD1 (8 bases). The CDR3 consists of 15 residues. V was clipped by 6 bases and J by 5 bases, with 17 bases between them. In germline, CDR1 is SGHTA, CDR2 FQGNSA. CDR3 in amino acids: CASRFDRGGHNEQFF. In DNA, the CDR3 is TGTGCCAGCAGATTCGACAGGGGAGGGCACAATGAGCAGTTCTTC.

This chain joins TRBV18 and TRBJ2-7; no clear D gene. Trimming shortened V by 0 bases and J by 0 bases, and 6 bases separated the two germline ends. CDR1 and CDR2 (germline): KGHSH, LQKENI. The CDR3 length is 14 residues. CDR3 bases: TGTGCCAGCTCACCACCGGGCCTCTCCTACGAGCAGTACTTC. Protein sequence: CASSPPGLSYEQYF.

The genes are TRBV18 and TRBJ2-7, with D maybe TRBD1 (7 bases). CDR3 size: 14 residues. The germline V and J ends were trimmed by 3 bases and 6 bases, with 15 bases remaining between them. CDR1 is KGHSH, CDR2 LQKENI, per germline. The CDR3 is CASSPQGGGFEQYF. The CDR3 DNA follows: TGTGCCAGCTCACCCCAAGGAGGGGGCTTCGAGCAGTACTTC. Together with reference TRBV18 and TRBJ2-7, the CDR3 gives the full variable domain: NAGVMQNPRHLVRRRGQEARLRCSPMKGHSHVYWYRQLPEEGLKFMVYLQKENIIDESGMPKERFSAEFPKEGPSILRIQQVVRGDSAAYFCASSPQGGGFEQYFGPGTRLTVT.

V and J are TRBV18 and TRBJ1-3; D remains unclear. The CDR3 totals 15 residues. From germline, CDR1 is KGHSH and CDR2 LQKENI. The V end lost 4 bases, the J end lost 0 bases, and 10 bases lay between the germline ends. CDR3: CASSLPGSSGNTIYF. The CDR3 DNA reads TGTGCCAGCTCACTCCCAGGATCCTCTGGAAACACCATATATTTT.

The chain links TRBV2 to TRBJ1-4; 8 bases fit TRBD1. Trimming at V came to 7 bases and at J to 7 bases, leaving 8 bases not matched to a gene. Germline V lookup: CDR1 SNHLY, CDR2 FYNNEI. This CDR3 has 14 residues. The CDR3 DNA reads TGTGCCAGCATTACTCAGGGGGCTGGTGAAAAACTGTTTTTT. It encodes CASITQGAGEKLFF.

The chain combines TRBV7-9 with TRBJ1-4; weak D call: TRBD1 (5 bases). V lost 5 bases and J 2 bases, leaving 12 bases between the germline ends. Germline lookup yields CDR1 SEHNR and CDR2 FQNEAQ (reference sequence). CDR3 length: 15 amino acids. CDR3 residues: CASSPQGYTNEKLFF. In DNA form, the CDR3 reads TGTGCCAGCAGCCCGCAGGGTTATACTAATGAAAAACTGTTTTTT.

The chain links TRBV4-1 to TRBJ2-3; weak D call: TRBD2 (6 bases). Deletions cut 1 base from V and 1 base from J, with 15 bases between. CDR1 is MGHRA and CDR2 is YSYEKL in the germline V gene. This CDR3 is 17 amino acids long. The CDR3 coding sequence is TGCGCCAGCAGCCAAGCGAGTCGGGGGATCGGCACAGATACGCAGTATTTT. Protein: CASSQASRGIGTDTQYF.

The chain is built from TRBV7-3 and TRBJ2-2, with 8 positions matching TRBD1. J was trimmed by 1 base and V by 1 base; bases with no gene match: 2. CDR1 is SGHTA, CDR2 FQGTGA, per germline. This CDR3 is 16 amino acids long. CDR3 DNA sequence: TGTGCCAGCAGCTTAAGAGGGACAGGGAACACCGGGGAGCTGTTTTTT. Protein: CASSLRGTGNTGELFF.

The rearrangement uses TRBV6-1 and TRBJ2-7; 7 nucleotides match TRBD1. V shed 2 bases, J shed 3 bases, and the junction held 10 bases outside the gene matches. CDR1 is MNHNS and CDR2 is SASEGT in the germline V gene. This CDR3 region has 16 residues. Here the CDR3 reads CASSEFATGAVYEQYF. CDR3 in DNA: TGTGCCAGCAGTGAATTCGCTACAGGGGCGGTCTACGAGCAGTACTTC.

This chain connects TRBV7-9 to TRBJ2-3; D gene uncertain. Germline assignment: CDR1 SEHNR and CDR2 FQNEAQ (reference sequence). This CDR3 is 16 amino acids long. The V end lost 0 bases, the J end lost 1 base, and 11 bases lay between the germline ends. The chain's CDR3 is CASSLAIGDGTDTQYF. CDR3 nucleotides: TGTGCCAGCAGCTTAGCGATCGGAGACGGCACAGATACGCAGTATTTT.

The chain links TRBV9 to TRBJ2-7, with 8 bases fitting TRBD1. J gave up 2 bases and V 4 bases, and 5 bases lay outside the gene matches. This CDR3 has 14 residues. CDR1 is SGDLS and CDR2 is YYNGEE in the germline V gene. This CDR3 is CASSPGTGPYEQYF. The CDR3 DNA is TGTGCCAGCAGCCCCGGGACAGGTCCCTACGAGCAGTACTTC.

The CDR3 spells CASSPSFSYEQYF. CDR3 DNA: TGTGCCAGTAGTCCCAGTTTCTCCTACGAGCAGTACTTC. This chain uses TRBV19 with TRBJ2-7; D ambiguous. The CDR3 totals 13 residues. Trimming removed 5 bases at V and 0 bases at J, with 8 bases between. Germline V lookup: CDR1 LNHDA, CDR2 SQIVND (reference sequence).